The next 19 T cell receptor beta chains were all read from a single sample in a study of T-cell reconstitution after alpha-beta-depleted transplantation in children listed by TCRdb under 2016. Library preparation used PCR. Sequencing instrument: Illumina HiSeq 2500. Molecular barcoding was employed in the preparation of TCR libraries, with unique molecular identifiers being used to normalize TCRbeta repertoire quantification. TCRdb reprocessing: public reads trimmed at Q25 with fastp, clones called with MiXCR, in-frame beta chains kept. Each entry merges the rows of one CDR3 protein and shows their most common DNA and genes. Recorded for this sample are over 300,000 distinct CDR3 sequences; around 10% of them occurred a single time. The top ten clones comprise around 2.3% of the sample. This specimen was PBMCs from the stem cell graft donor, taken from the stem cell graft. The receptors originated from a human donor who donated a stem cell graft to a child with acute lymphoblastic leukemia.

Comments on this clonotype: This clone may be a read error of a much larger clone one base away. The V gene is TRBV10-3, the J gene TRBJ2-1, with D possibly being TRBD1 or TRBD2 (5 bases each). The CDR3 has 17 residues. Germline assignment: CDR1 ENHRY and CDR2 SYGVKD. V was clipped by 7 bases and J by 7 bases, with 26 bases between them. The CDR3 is CAIKGRAERPGANEQFF. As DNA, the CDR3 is TGTGCCATCAAAGGCCGGGCGGAGCGACCCGGGGCGAATGAGCAGTTCTTC.

The CDR3 sequence is CASSVDKITDTQYF. CDR3 DNA: TGTGCCAGTTCAGTAGACAAGATCACAGATACGCAGTATTTT. The genes are TRBV28 and TRBJ2-3; D gene ambiguous. The germline V and J ends were trimmed by 9 bases and 2 bases, with 15 bases remaining between them. Germline V lookup: CDR1 MDHEN, CDR2 SYDVKM. The CDR3 is 14 residues long.

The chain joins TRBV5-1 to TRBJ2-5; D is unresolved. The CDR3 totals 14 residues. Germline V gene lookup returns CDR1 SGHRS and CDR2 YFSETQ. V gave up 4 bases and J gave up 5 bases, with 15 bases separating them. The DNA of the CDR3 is TGCGCCAGCAGCCCCGGACCCCCCTCGGAGACCCAGTACTTC. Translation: CASSPGPPSETQYF.

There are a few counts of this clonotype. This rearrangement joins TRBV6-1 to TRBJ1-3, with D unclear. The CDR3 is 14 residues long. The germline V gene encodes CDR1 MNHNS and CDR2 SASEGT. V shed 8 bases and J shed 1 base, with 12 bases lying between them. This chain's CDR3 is CASLPHSSGNTIYF. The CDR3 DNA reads TGTGCCAGCCTACCCCACAGTTCTGGAAACACCATATATTTT.

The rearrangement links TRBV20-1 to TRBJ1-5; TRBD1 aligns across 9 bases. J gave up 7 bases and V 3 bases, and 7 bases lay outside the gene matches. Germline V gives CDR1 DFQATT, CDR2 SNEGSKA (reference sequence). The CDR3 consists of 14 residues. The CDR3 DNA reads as TGCAGTGCTAGGGGGGACAGGGCAGCGCAGCCCCAGCATTTT. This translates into CSARGDRAAQPQHF.

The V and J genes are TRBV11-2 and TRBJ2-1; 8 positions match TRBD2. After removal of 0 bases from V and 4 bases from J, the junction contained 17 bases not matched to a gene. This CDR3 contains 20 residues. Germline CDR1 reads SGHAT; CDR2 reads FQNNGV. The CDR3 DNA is TGTGCCAGCAGCTTAGATGGGTGGGGGAGCGGGGGCGAAGTATACAATGAGCAGTTCTTC. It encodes CASSLDGWGSGGEVYNEQFF.

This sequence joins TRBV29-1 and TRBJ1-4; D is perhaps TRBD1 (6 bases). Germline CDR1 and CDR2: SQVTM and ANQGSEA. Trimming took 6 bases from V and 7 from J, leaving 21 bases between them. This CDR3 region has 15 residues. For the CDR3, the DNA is TGCAGCGTGGATAACCTGGACAGCGATCGTGAAAAACTGTTTTTT. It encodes CSVDNLDSDREKLFF.

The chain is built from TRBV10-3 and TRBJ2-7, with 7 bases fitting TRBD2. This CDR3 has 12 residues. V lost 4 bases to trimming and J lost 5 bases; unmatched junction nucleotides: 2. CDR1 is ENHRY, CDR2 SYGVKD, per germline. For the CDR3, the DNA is TGTGCCATCAGTGCGGGACTAAACGAGCAGTACTTC. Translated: CAISAGLNEQYF.

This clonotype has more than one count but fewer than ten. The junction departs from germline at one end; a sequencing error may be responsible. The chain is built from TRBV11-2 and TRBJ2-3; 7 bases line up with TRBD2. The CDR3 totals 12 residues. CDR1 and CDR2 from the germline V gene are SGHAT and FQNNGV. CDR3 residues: CPGGTPKGAQYF. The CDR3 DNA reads TGCCCCGGGGGGACCCCCAAGGGCGCGCAGTATTTT.

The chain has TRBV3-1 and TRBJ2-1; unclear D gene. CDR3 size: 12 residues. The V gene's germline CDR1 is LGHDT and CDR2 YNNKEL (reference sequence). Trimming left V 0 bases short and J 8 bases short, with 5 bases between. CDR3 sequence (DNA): TGTGCCAGCAGCCAAGACCGCTATGAGCAGTTCTTC. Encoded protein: CASSQDRYEQFF.

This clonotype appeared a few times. CDR3 sequence: CASSTRWGADTQYF. CDR3 in DNA: TGTGCCAGCAGCACAAGATGGGGTGCAGATACGCAGTATTTT. This chain uses TRBV9 with TRBJ2-3, with D unresolved. Germline values: CDR1 SGDLS, CDR2 YYNGEE. CDR3 length: 14 residues. V lost 4 bases to trimming and J lost 4 bases, with 13 bases between them.

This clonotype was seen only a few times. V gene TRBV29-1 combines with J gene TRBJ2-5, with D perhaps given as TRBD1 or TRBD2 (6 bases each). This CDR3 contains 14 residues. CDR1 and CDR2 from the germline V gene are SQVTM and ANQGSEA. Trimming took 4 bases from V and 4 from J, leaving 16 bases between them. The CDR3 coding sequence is TGCAGCGTTGGCATGGGCAGGGGAGGAGAGACCCAGTACTTC. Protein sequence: CSVGMGRGGETQYF.

The CDR3 nucleotides read TGCAGTGCTCCCGCTGGGGCAGGGGGCTTTAGAAATCAGCCCCAGCATTTT. It specifies CSAPAGAGGFRNQPQHF. The chain joins TRBV20-1 to TRBJ1-5, with 8 positions matching TRBD1. The CDR3 sequence is 17 residues long. Trimming cost V 5 bases and J 4 bases; bases outside gene matches: 16. The germline V gene has CDR1 DFQATT and CDR2 SNEGSKA (reference sequence).

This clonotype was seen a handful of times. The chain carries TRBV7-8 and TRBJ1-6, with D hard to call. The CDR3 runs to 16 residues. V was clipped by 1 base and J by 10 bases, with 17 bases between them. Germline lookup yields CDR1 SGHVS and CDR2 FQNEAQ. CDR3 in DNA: TGTGCCAGCAGCTTAGTTCGGCGGCCAGACGGGTCACCCCTCCACTTT. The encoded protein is CASSLVRRPDGSPLHF.

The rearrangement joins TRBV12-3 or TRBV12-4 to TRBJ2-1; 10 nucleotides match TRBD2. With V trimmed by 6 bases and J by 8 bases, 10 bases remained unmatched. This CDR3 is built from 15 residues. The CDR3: CASSRTSGNWDEQFF. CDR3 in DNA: TGTGCCAGCAGCCGTACTAGCGGGAATTGGGATGAGCAGTTCTTC.

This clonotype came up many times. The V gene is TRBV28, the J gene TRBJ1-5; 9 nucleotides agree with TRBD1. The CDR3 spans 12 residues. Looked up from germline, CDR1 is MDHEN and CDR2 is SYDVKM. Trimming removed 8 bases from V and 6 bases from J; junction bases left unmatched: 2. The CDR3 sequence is CASGTGRQPQHF. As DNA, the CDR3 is TGTGCCAGCGGGACAGGGCGTCAGCCCCAGCATTTT.

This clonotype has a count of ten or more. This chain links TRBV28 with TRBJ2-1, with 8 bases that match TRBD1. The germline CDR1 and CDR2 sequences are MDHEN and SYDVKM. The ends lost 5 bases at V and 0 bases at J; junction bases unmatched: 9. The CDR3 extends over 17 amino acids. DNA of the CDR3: TGTGCCAGCAGTGGCCGGGACAGGACCCGCTCCTACAATGAGCAGTTCTTC. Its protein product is CASSGRDRTRSYNEQFF.

The CDR3 protein is CASSLGTGAHTEAFF. CDR3 nucleotides: TGTGCCAGCAGCCTCGGGACAGGGGCTCACACTGAAGCTTTCTTT. The chain has TRBV7-9 and TRBJ1-1; 10 bases fit TRBD1. This CDR3 has 15 amino acids. Germline-derived CDR1 and CDR2 are SEHNR and FQNEAQ (reference sequence). With 5 bases clipped from V and 3 bases from J, the junction kept 6 bases outside the gene matches.

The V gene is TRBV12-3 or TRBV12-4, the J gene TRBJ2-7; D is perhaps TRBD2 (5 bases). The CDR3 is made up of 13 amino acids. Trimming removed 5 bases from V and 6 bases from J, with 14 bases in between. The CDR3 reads CASSPGPSSEQYF. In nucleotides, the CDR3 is TGTGCCAGCAGTCCCGGGCCTAGCAGCGAGCAGTACTTC.